The sequence of this T cell receptor beta chain was determined in a study of molecular identifiers for immune sequencing clone quantification. This CDR3 has 15 amino acids. The ends were cut back, 3 bases at V and 4 bases at J, with 15 bases in the middle. Per germline, CDR1 MDHEN and CDR2 SYDVKM. This clonotype was recorded at least ten times. Making the bulk TCR libraries relied on previously described methods and listed TCR primers. TCRdb used MiXCR to reprocess the PCR reads, holding one entry per CDR3 protein. This sample yields under 650,000 distinct CDR3 sequences, of which 15% to 20% are seen a single time; 0.85% belongs to the top ten.

Sequenced: naive CD8+ T cells from blood, with Jurkat cell RNA spiked in. The subset is: FACS-sorted CD8+CD4-CCR7+CD45RA+ naive T cells. This TCR came from a human donor in good health. Some libraries in this study had Jurkat cell RNA spiked in. The chain joins TRBV28 to TRBJ1-2; D is ambiguous. Here the CDR3 reads CASSFPPPLGYGYTF. The CDR3 nucleotides are TGTGCCAGCAGTTTCCCTCCTCCCCTAGGCTATGGCTACACCTTC.